These T cell receptor beta chains were read from a single sample in a study of T cells in Graves' hyperthyroidism and ophthalmopathy. MiXCR, applied by TCRdb to the multiplex PCR reads, yields one record per CDR3 protein. This sample has about 400,000 distinct CDR3 sequences, with around 15% found just once. The source material was blood. The source of these receptors is a man between 45 and 60 years old with Graves' ophthalmopathy. Both conserved end residues are part of each CDR3. The D gene is left open where the match is weak. Only some rows state a clone size, as once, few, many or a class for expanded clones.

CDR3 protein: CASSLAVLPNYGYTF
CDR3 DNA: TGTGCCAGCAGTTTAGCTGTGTTGCCAAACTATGGCTACACCTTC
clone size: few
V gene: TRBV12-3/TRBV12-4
J gene: TRBJ1-2
D gene: NA

CDR3 protein: CASSIFNGAEAFF
CDR3 DNA: TGTGCCAGTAGTATATTTAATGGCGCTGAAGCTTTCTTT
clone size: few
V gene: TRBV19
J gene: TRBJ1-1
D gene: NA

CDR3 protein: CSARLLAIYEQYF
CDR3 DNA: TGCAGTGCTAGATTGCTAGCCATTTACGAGCAGTACTTC
clone size: many
V gene: TRBV20-1
J gene: TRBJ2-7
D gene: NA

CDR3 protein: CASGAIQAEQYF
CDR3 DNA: TGTGCCAGCGGTGCGATACAGGCAGAGCAGTACTTC
clone size: NA
V gene: TRBV6-1
J gene: TRBJ2-7
D gene: NA

CDR3 protein: CASSSGGLGWDEQYF
CDR3 DNA: TGTGCCAGCAGTTCGGGCGGCCTTGGGTGGGACGAGCAGTACTTC
clone size: many
V gene: TRBV28
J gene: TRBJ2-7
D gene: NA

CDR3 protein: CASSVGDRVSYEQYF
CDR3 DNA: TGTGCCAGCAGCGTAGGGGACAGGGTCTCCTACGAGCAGTACTTC
clone size: once
V gene: TRBV9
J gene: TRBJ2-7
D gene: TRBD1

CDR3 protein: CASRGRRGENTGELFF
CDR3 DNA: TGTGCCAGCAGGGGAAGGAGGGGTGAGAACACCGGGGAGCTGTTTTTT
clone size: NA
V gene: TRBV5-6
J gene: TRBJ2-2
D gene: NA

CDR3 protein: CASSQFSREVQYF
CDR3 DNA: TGTGCCAGCAGCCAGTTCAGCAGGGAAGTTCAGTACTTC
clone size: many
V gene: TRBV27
J gene: TRBJ2-4
D gene: NA

CDR3 protein: CSVWGTSGTGELFF
CDR3 DNA: TGCAGCGTTTGGGGGACTAGCGGTACCGGGGAGCTGTTTTTT
clone size: NA
V gene: TRBV29-1
J gene: TRBJ2-2
D gene: TRBD2

CDR3 protein: CASSQTKETQYF
CDR3 DNA: TGTGCCAGCAGCCAAACGAAAGAGACCCAGTACTTC
clone size: many
V gene: TRBV7-6
J gene: TRBJ2-5
D gene: NA

CDR3 protein: CASSAGVADTQYF
CDR3 DNA: TGCGCCAGCAGTGCAGGGGTTGCAGATACGCAGTATTTT
clone size: many
V gene: TRBV5-1
J gene: TRBJ2-3
D gene: NA

CDR3 protein: CVTSDSGLVRDRNNEQFF
CDR3 DNA: TGTGTCACCAGTGACTCCGGACTAGTCCGAGATCGGAACAATGAGCAGTTCTTC
clone size: NA
V gene: TRBV24-1
J gene: TRBJ2-1
D gene: TRBD2

CDR3 protein: CAWSVDHNSNQPQHF
CDR3 DNA: TGTGCCTGGAGTGTGGACCATAATAGCAATCAGCCCCAGCATTTT
clone size: many
V gene: TRBV30
J gene: TRBJ1-5
D gene: NA

CDR3 protein: CASSFSELSGASGRAAYNEQFF
CDR3 DNA: TGTGCCAGCAGTTTTTCGGAATTAAGTGGGGCTAGCGGGAGGGCAGCCTACAATGAGCAGTTCTTC
clone size: few
V gene: TRBV12-3/TRBV12-4
J gene: TRBJ2-1
D gene: TRBD2

CDR3 protein: CASSFPLGRGGQPQHF
CDR3 DNA: TGTGCCAGCAGCTTTCCCCTGGGCAGGGGAGGTCAGCCCCAGCATTTT
clone size: many
V gene: TRBV11-2
J gene: TRBJ1-5
D gene: NA

CDR3 protein: CASSLERRYGYTF
CDR3 DNA: TGCGCCAGCAGCTTGGAACGTCGCTATGGCTACACCTTC
clone size: many
V gene: TRBV5-1
J gene: TRBJ1-2
D gene: NA

CDR3 protein: CASMGVDNEQFF
CDR3 DNA: TGTGCCAGCATGGGAGTAGACAATGAGCAGTTCTTC
clone size: many
V gene: TRBV2
J gene: TRBJ2-1
D gene: NA

CDR3 protein: CAWARQGNTEAFF
CDR3 DNA: TGTGCCTGGGCAAGACAGGGGAACACTGAAGCTTTCTTT
clone size: many
V gene: TRBV30
J gene: TRBJ1-1
D gene: TRBD1

CDR3 protein: CSARGDHSGREQYF
CDR3 DNA: TGCAGTGCTAGAGGGGATCATAGCGGGCGCGAGCAGTACTTC
clone size: few
V gene: TRBV20-1
J gene: TRBJ2-7
D gene: TRBD2

CDR3 protein: CASSPGLASIYEQYF
CDR3 DNA: TGTGCCAGCAGCCCGGGACTAGCGAGCATCTACGAGCAGTACTTC
clone size: few
V gene: TRBV11-2
J gene: TRBJ2-7
D gene: TRBD2

CDR3 protein: CASSVRLASTDTQYF
CDR3 DNA: TGTGCCAGCAGTGTGAGACTGGCTAGCACAGATACGCAGTATTTT
clone size: few
V gene: TRBV6-1
J gene: TRBJ2-3
D gene: NA

CDR3 protein: CASSLGQGISYEQYF
CDR3 DNA: TGTGCCAGCAGCCTCGGGCAGGGTATTTCCTACGAGCAGTACTTC
clone size: many
V gene: TRBV11-2
J gene: TRBJ2-7
D gene: NA

CDR3 protein: CASSVDGAGSTDTQYF
CDR3 DNA: TGTGCCAGCAGCGTAGATGGGGCAGGGTCGACAGATACGCAGTATTTT
clone size: NA
V gene: TRBV9
J gene: TRBJ2-3
D gene: NA

CDR3 protein: CASRKRGSTDTQYF
CDR3 DNA: TGTGCCAGCAGAAAGAGGGGGAGCACAGATACGCAGTATTTT
clone size: few
V gene: TRBV6-1
J gene: TRBJ2-3
D gene: NA

CDR3 protein: CASTKSYTVTDYGYTF
CDR3 DNA: TGTGCCAGTACCAAAAGTTATACTGTGACAGACTATGGCTACACCTTC
clone size: NA
V gene: TRBV19
J gene: TRBJ1-2
D gene: NA

CDR3 protein: CAISALQGAGGYTF
CDR3 DNA: TGTGCCATCAGTGCTCTACAGGGGGCGGGTGGCTACACCTTC
clone size: many
V gene: TRBV10-3
J gene: TRBJ1-2
D gene: TRBD1

CDR3 protein: CASSQERTGLDTEAFF
CDR3 DNA: TGTGCCAGCAGCCAAGAACGCACAGGGTTGGACACTGAAGCTTTCTTT
clone size: few
V gene: TRBV4-2
J gene: TRBJ1-1
D gene: NA

CDR3 protein: CASSMGPRRTEAFF
CDR3 DNA: TGTGCCAGCAGCATGGGACCCAGGCGTACTGAAGCTTTCTTT
clone size: many
V gene: TRBV11-3
J gene: TRBJ1-1
D gene: NA

CDR3 protein: CASSLAIAGLYNEQFF
CDR3 DNA: TGCGCCAGCAGCTTGGCCATAGCGGGACTGTACAATGAGCAGTTCTTC
clone size: many
V gene: TRBV5-1
J gene: TRBJ2-1
D gene: TRBD2

CDR3 protein: CASSWTSGPYEQYF
CDR3 DNA: TGTGCCAGTAGCTGGACTAGCGGCCCCTACGAGCAGTACTTC
clone size: NA
V gene: TRBV19
J gene: TRBJ2-7
D gene: TRBD2

CDR3 protein: CATTGLAGGGELFF
CDR3 DNA: TGTGCCACCACGGGACTAGCGGGAGGCGGGGAGCTGTTTTTT
clone size: many
V gene: TRBV28
J gene: TRBJ2-2
D gene: TRBD2

CDR3 protein: CSASYPGLATYEQYF
CDR3 DNA: TGCAGTGCTAGTTATCCGGGACTGGCTACCTACGAGCAGTACTTC
clone size: few
V gene: TRBV20-1
J gene: TRBJ2-7
D gene: NA

CDR3 protein: CASSQGDGEQFF
CDR3 DNA: TGTGCCAGCAGCCAAGGGGACGGTGAGCAGTTCTTC
clone size: many
V gene: TRBV3-1
J gene: TRBJ2-1
D gene: NA

CDR3 protein: CASSLHRVGANVLTF
CDR3 DNA: TGTGCCAGCAGCTTACACAGGGTCGGGGCCAACGTCCTGACTTTC
clone size: few
V gene: TRBV7-2
J gene: TRBJ2-6
D gene: NA

CDR3 protein: CSAVPLAGPSSYNEQFF
CDR3 DNA: TGCAGTGCTGTGCCTCTAGCGGGTCCCAGCTCCTACAATGAGCAGTTCTTC
clone size: many
V gene: TRBV20-1
J gene: TRBJ2-1
D gene: TRBD2

CDR3 protein: CASSRGGFGEQFF
CDR3 DNA: TGTGCCAGCAGCCGGGGCGGTTTCGGTGAGCAGTTCTTC
clone size: NA
V gene: TRBV6-2/TRBV6-3
J gene: TRBJ2-1
D gene: NA

CDR3 protein: CASRREAVSYNEQFF
CDR3 DNA: TGCGCCAGCAGAAGGGAAGCGGTCTCCTACAATGAGCAGTTCTTC
clone size: many
V gene: TRBV5-1
J gene: TRBJ2-1
D gene: NA